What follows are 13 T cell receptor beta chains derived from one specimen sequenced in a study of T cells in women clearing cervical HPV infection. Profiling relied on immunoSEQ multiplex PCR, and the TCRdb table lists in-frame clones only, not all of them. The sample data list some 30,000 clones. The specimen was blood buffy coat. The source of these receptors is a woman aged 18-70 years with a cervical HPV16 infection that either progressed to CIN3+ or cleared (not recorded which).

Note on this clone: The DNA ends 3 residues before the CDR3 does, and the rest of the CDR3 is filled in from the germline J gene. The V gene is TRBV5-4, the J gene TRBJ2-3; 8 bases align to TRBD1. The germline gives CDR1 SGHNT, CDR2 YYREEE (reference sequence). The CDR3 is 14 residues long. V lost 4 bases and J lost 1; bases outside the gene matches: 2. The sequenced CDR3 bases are TGTGCCAGCAGCAAGGACAGGGGCACAGATACG. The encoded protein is CASSKDRGTDT. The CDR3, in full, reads CASSKDRGTDTQYF.

CDR3 DNA (partial): TGTGCCAGCAGCTTGTCTGTTGAGACC. Protein product: CASSLSVET. The full CDR3 is CASSLSVETQYF. This rearrangement joins TRBV5-6 to TRBJ2-5; D unclear. Read sequence stops 3 residues before the CDR3 end, and the germline J gene provides the missing end. The V gene lost 1 base and the J gene lost 5 bases, with 6 bases spanning the gap. Germline V CDR1 and CDR2: SGHDT, YYEEEE. The CDR3 sequence is 12 residues long.

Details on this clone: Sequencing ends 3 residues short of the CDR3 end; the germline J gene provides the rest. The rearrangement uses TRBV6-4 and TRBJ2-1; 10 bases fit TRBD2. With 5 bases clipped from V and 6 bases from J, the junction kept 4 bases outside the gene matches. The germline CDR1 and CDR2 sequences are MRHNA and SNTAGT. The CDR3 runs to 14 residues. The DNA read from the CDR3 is TGTGCCAGCAGTCCCGCTAGCGGGAGCAATGAG. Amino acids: CASSPASGSNE. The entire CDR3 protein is CASSPASGSNEQFF.

Partial CDR3 DNA: TGTGCCAGCAGTCCAGGGTACACCGGGGAG. It translates to CASSPGYTGE. The full CDR3 sequence reads CASSPGYTGELFF. V and J are TRBV6-4 and TRBJ2-2; D is perhaps TRBD1 (5 bases). The read falls 3 residues short of the CDR3 end, and the missing part is taken from the germline J gene. The germline V and J ends were trimmed by 5 bases and 3 bases, with 7 bases remaining between them. The CDR3 covers 13 residues. The V gene's germline CDR1 is MRHNA and CDR2 SNTAGT.

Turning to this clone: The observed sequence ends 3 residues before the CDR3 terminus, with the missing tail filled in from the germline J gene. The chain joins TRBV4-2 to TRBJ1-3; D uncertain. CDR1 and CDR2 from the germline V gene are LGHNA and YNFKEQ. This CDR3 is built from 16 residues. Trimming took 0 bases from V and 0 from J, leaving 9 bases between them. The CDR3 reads CASSQDNGVSGNTIYF. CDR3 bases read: TGTGCCAGCAGCCAAGATAACGGGGTCTCTGGAAACACC.

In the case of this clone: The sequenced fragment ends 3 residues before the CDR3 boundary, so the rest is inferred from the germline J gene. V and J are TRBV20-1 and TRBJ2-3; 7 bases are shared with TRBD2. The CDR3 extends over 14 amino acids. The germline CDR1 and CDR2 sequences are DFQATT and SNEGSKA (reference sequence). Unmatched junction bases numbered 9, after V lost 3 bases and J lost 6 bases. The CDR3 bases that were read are TGCAGTGCTAGGCTCGCGGGAGTCAAGGATACG. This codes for CSARLAGVKDT. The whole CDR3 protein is CSARLAGVKDTQYF.

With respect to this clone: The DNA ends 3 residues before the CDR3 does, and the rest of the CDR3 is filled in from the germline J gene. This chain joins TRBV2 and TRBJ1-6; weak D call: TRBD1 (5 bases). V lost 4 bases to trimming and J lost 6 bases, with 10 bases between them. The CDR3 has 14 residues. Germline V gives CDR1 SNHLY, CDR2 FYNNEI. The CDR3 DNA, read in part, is TGTGCCAGCAGTGTAGCAGGGCTTAATTCACCC. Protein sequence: CASSVAGLNSP. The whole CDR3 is CASSVAGLNSPLHF.

CDR3 DNA (partial): TGTGCCAGTAGTAGGGGGCACGTC. Residues: CASSRGHV. The whole CDR3 sequence reads CASSRGHVLTF. The chain joins TRBV19 to TRBJ2-6; tentative D call: TRBD1 (6 bases). The read stops 3 residues short of the end of the CDR3; the missing end is completed from the germline J gene. Per germline, CDR1 LNHDA and CDR2 SQIVND (reference sequence). The V gene lost 4 bases and the J gene lost 11 bases, with 6 bases spanning the gap. The CDR3 has 11 residues.

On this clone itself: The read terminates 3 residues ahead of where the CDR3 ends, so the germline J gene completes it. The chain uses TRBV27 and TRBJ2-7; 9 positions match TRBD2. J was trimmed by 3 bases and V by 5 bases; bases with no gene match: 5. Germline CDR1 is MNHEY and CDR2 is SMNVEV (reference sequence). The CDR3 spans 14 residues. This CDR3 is CASSTLAGSYEQYF. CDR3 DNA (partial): TGTGCCAGCAGTACTCTAGCGGGGAGCTACGAG.

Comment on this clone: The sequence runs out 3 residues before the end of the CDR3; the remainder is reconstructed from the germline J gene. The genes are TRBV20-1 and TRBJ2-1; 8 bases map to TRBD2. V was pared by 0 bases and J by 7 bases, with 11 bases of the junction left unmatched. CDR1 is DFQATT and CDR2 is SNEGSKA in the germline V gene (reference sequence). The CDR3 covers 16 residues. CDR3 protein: CSARDGAGGGRNEQFF. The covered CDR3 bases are TGCAGTGCTAGAGATGGCGCGGGAGGAGGTCGTAATGAG.

CDR3 DNA (partial): TGTGCCAGCAGCCAAACCCGGGGGGATACG. Amino acid sequence: CASSQTRGDT. The whole CDR3 protein is CASSQTRGDTQYF. V gene TRBV7-7 combines with J gene TRBJ2-3; D possibly corresponds to TRBD2 (6 bases). Read data end 3 residues before the CDR3 end; the end is taken from the germline J gene. CDR1 SSHAT and CDR2 FNYEAQ come from the germline V gene (reference sequence). This CDR3 spans 13 amino acids. Trimming stripped 5 bases from V and 6 bases from J, with 12 bases between.

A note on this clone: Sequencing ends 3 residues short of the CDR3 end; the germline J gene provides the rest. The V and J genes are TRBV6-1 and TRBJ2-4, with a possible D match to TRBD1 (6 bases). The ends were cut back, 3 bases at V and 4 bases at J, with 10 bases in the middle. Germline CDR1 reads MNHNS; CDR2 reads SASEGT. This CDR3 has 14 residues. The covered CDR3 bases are TGTGCCAGCAGTGAGGTAGACAGGAAAAACATT. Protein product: CASSEVDRKNI. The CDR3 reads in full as CASSEVDRKNIQYF.

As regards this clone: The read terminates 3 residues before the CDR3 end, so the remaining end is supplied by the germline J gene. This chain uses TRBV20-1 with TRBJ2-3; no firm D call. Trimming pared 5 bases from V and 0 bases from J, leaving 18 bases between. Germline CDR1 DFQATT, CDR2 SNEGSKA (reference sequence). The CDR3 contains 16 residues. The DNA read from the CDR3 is TGCAGTGCTCCACCATATAGGGCTTCTAGCACAGATACG. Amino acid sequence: CSAPPYRASSTDT. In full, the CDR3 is CSAPPYRASSTDTQYF.